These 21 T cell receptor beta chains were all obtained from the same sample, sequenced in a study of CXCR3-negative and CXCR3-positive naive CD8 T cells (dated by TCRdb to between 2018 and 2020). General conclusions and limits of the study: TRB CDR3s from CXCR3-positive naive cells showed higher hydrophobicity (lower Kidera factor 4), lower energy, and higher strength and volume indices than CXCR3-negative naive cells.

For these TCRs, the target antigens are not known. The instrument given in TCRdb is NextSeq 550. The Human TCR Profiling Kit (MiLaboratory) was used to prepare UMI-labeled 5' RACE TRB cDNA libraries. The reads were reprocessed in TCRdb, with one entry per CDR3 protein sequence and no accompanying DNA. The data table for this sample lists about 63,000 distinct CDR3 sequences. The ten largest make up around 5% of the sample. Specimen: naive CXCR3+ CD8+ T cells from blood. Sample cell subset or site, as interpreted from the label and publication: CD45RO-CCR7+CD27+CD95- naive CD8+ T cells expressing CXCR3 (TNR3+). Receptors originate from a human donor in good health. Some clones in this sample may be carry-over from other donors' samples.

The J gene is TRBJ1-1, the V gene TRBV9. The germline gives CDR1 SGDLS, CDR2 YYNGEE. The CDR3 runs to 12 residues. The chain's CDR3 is CASRFRGTEAFF. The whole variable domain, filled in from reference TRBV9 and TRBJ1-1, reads DSGVTQTPKHLITATGQRVTLRCSPRSGDLSVYWYQQSLDQGLQFLIQYYNGEERAKGNILERFSAQQFPDLHSELNLSSLELGDSALYFCASRFRGTEAFFGQGTRLTVV.

CDR3 sequence reads: CASSDFSGMAYEQYF. The gene calls are TRBV10-1 and TRBJ2-7; TCRdb's D call of TRBD2 is untestable without DNA. The CDR3 is 15 residues long. Germline-derived CDR1 and CDR2 are WNHNN and SYGVQD (reference sequence).

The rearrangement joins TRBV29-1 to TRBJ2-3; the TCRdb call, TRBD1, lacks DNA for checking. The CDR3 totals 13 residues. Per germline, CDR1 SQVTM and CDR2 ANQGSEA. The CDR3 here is CSVHGTRTDTQYF.

CDR3 in amino acids: CASRRQVSYEQYF. The V gene is TRBV2, the J gene TRBJ2-7; there is no DNA to check the TCRdb D call of TRBD1. This CDR3 is built from 13 residues. From germline, CDR1 is SNHLY and CDR2 FYNNEI.

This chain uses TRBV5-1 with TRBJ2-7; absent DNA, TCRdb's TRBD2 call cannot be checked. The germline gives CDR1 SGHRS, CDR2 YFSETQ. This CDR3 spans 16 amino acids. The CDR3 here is CASSPPASGSFHEQYF. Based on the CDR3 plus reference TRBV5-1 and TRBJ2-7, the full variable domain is KAGVTQTPRYLIKTRGQQVTLSCSPISGHRSVSWYQQTPGQGLQFLFEYFSETQRNKGNFPGRFSGRQFSNSRSEMNVSTLELGDSALYLCASSPPASGSFHEQYFGPGTRLTVT.

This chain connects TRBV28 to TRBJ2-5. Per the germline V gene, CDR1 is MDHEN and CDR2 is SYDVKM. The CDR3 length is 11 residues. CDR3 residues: CASRSWETQYF.

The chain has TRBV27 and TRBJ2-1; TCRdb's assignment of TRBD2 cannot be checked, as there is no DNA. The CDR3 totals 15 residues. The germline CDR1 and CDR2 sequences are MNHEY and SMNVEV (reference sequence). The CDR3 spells CASRVSGGAYIEQFF.

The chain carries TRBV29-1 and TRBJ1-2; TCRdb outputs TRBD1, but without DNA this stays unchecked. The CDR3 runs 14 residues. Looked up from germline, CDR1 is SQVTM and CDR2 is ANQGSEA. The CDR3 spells CSVGSPGHNYGYTF.

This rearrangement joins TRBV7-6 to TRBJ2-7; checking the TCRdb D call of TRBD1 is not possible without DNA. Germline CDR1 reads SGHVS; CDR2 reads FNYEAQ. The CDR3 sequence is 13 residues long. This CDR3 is CASSPEGRMEQYF.

The CDR3 loop is CSVETLNTEAFF. The chain couples TRBV29-1 to TRBJ1-1. CDR1 and CDR2 (germline): SQVTM, ANQGSEA. The CDR3 has 12 residues. Complete variable domain (other parts from reference TRBV29-1 and TRBJ1-1): SAVISQKPSRDICQRGTSLTIQCQVDSQVTMMFWYRQQPGQSLTLIATANQGSEATYESGFVIDKFPISRPNLTFSTLTVSNMSPEDSSIYLCSVETLNTEAFFGQGTRLTVV.

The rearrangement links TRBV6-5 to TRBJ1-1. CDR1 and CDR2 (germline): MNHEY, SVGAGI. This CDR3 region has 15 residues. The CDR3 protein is CASSYSKGSYTEAFF.

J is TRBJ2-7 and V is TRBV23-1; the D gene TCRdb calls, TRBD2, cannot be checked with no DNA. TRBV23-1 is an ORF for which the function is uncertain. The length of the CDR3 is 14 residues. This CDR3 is CASSQSTSFYEQYF.

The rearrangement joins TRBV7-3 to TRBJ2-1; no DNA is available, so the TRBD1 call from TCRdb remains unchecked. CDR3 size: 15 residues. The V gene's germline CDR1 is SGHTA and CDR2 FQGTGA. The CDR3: CASSLATGLHNEQFF.

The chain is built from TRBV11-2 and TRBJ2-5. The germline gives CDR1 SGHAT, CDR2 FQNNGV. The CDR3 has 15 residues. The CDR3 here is CASSLGWRDQETQYF.

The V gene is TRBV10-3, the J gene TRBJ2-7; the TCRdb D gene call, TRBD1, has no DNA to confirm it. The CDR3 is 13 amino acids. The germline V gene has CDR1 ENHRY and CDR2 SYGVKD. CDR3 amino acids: CAISEGDLFEQYF.

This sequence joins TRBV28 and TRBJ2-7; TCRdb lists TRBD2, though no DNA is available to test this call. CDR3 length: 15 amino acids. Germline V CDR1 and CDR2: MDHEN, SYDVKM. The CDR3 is CASSLKDVLPGEQYF.

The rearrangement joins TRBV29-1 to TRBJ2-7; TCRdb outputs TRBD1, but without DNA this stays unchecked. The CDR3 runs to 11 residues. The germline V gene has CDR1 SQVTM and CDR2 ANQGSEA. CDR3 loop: CSAVRQGEQYF.

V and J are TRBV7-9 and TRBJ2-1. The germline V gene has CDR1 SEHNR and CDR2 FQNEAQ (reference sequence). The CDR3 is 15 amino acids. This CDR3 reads CASSKTGGFYNEQFF.

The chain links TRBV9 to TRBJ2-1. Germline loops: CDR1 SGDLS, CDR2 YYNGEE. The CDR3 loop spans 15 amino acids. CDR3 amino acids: CASSVVPHGDNEQFF.

The CDR3 loop reads CASRTIGQGIF. V usage is TRBV21-1 and J usage is TRBJ1-4; TCRdb reports TRBD1, a call that lacks DNA to check it against. TRBV21-1 represents a pseudogene. CDR3 length equals 11 residues.

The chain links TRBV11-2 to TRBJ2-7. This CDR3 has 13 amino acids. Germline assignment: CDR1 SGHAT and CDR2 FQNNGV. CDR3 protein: CASSFGDFYEQYF.